The 3 T cell receptor beta chains below come from one sample, sequenced in a study of control samples from healthy donors and cancer patients. Profiled with immunoSEQ multiplex PCR; TCRdb holds only in-frame clones, not every one. The table lists about 170,000 clones, 75% to 95% of them singletons. Input material: blood. The receptor source for this set is a woman aged 30 to 39 in good health.

The V call is TRBV24-1, the J call TRBJ2-3; 12 bases are shared with TRBD1. Germline CDR1 KGHDR, CDR2 SFDVKD. CDR3 length equals 15 residues. The V segment lost 5 bases and the J segment 2 bases; nucleotides outside the gene matches: 1. CDR3 sequence reads: CATSGGQGATDTQYF. The CDR3 DNA sequence: TGTGCCACCAGTGGGGGACAGGGGGCCACAGATACGCAGTATTTT.

J is TRBJ2-1 and V is TRBV9; 10 bases match TRBD2. CDR1 and CDR2 from the germline V gene are SGDLS and YYNGEE. There are 15 residues in the CDR3. The V segment lost 0 bases and the J segment 4 bases; nucleotides outside the gene matches: 1. In DNA form, the CDR3 reads TGTGCCAGCAGCGTAGAGGGACTAGCGTACAATGAGCAGTTCTTC. It translates to CASSVEGLAYNEQFF.

On this clone: A much larger clone differs by one base, so this may be a read error. The chain has TRBV7-9 and TRBJ1-1; tentatively, D is TRBD1 (6 bases). This CDR3 region has 11 residues. Trimming cost V 5 bases and J 8 bases, with 9 bases left between them. Looked up from germline, CDR1 is SEHNR and CDR2 is FQNEAQ (reference sequence). The CDR3 spells CASSPGTEAFF. The DNA of the CDR3 is TGTGCCAGCAGCCCCGGGACAGAAGCTTTCTTT.